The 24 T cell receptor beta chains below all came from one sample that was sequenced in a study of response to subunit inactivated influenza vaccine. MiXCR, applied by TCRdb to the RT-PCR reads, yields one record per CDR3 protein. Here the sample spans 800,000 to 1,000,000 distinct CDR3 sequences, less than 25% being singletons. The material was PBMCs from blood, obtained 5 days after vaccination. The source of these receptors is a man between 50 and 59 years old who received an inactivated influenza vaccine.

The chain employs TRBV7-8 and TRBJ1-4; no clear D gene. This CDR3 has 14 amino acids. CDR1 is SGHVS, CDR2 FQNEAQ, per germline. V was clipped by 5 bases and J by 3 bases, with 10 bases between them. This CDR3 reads CASSMFWANEKLFF. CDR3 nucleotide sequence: TGTGCCAGCAGCATGTTTTGGGCTAATGAAAAACTGTTTTTT.

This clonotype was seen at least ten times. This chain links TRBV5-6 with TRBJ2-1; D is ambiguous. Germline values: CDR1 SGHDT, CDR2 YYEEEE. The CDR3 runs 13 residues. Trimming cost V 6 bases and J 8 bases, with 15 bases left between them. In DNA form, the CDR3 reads TGTGCCAGCAATAGCTTTGATCGGTATGAGCAGTTCTTC. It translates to CASNSFDRYEQFF.

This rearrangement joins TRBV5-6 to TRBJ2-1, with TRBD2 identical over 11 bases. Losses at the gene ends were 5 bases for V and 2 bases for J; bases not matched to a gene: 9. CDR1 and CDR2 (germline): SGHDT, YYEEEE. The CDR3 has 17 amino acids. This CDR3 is CASSPELAGGPYNEQFF. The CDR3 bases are TGTGCCAGCAGTCCGGAGCTAGCGGGAGGACCCTACAATGAGCAGTTCTTC.

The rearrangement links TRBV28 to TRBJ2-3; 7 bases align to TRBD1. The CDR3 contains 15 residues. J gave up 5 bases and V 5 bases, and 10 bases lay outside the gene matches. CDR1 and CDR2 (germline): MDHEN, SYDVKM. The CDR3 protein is CASSIGQVGLDTQYF. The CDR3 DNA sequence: TGTGCCAGCAGTATAGGACAGGTGGGGTTAGATACGCAGTATTTT.

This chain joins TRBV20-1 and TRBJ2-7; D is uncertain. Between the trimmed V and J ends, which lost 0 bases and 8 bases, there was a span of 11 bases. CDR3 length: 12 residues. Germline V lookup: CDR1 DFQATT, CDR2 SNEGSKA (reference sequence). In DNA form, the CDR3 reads TGCAGTGCTAGAGATCAGAGTATTCAGCAGTACTTC. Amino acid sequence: CSARDQSIQQYF.

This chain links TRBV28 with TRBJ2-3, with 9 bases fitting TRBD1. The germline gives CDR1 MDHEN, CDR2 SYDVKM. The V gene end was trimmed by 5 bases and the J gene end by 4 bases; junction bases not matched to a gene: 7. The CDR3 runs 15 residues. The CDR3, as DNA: TGTGCCAGCAGTACGCCCGGGACAGGGCCAGATACGCAGTATTTT. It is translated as CASSTPGTGPDTQYF. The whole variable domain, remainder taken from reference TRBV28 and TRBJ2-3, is DVKVTQSSRYLVKRTGEKVFLECVQDMDHENMFWYRQDPGLGLRLIYFSYDVKMKEKGDIPEGYSVSREKKERFSLILESASTNQTSMYLCASSTPGTGPDTQYFGPGTRLTVL.

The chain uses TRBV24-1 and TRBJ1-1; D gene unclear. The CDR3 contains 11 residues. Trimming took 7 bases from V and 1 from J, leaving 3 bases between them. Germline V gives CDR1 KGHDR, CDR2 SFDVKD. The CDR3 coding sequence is TGTGCCACCAGAAAGAACACTGAAGCTTTCTTT. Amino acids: CATRKNTEAFF.

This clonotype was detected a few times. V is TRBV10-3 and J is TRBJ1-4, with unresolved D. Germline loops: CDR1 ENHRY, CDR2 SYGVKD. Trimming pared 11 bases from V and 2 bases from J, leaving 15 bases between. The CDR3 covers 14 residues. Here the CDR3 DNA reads TGTGCCTCCCAAAGAGGAGGGACTAATGAAAAACTGTTTTTT. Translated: CASQRGGTNEKLFF.

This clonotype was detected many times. The CDR3 DNA reads as TGCAGTGCCCCCCAAGCCGGGAGCTCCTACAATGAGCAGTTCTTC. This sequence encodes CSAPQAGSSYNEQFF. This rearrangement joins TRBV20-1 to TRBJ2-1, with D perhaps TRBD2 (6 bases). The CDR3 runs to 15 residues. Per germline, CDR1 DFQATT and CDR2 SNEGSKA (reference sequence). The ends were cut back, 6 bases at V and 0 bases at J, with 15 bases in the middle.

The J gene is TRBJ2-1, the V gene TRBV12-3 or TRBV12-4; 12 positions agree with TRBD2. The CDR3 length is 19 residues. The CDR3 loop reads CTFSLAVSLAGGVYNEQFF. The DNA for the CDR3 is TGTACCTTCAGTTTAGCGGTCTCACTAGCGGGAGGAGTTTACAATGAGCAGTTCTTC.

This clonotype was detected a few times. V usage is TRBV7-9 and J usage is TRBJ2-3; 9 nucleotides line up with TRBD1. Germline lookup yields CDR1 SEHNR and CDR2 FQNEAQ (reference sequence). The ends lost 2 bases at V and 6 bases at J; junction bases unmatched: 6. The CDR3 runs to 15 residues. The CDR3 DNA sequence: TGTGCCAGCAGCTTAACGACAGGGGGATTTGATACGCAGTATTTT. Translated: CASSLTTGGFDTQYF. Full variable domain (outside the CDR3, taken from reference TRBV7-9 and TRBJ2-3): DTGVSQNPRHKITKRGQNVTFRCDPISEHNRLYWYRQTLGQGPEFLTYFQNEAQLEKSRLLSDRFSAERPKGSFSTLEIQRTEQGDSAMYLCASSLTTGGFDTQYFGPGTRLTVL.

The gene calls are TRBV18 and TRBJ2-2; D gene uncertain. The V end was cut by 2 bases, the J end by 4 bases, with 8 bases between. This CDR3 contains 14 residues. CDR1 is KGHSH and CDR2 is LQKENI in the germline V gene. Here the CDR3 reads CASSPSESTGELFF. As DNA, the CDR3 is TGTGCCAGCTCACCAAGCGAAAGCACCGGGGAGCTGTTTTTT.

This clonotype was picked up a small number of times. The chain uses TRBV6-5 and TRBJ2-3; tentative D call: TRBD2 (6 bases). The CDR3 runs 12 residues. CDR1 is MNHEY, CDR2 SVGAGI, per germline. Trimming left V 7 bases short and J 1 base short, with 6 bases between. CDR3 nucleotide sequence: TGTGCCAGCAAGCGGGGCACAGATACGCAGTATTTT. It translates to CASKRGTDTQYF.

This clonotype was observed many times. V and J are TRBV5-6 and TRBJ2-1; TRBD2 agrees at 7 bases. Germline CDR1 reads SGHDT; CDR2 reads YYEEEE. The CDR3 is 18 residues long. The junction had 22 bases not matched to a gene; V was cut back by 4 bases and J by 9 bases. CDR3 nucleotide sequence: TGTGCCAGCAGCCCACGGGACTCCACTCCGGGGGGAACTAGTGAGCAGTTCTTC. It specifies CASSPRDSTPGGTSEQFF. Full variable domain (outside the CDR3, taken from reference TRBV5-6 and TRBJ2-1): DAGVTQSPTHLIKTRGQQVTLRCSPKSGHDTVSWYQQALGQGPQFIFQYYEEEERQRGNFPDRFSGHQFPNYSSELNVNALLLGDSALYLCASSPRDSTPGGTSEQFFGPGTRLTVL.

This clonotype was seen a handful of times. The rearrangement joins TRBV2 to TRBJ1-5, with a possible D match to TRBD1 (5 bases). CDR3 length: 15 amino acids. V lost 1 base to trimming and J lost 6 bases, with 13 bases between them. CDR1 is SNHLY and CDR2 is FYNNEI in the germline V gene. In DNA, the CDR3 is TGTGCCAGCAGTGAAGAAAGAATTGGGGGTCAGCCCCAGCATTTT. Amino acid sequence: CASSEERIGGQPQHF.

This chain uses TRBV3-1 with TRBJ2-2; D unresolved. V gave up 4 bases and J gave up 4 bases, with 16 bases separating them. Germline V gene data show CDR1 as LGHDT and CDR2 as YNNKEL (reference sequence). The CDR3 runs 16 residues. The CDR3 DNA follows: TGTGCCAGCAGCCTTAGGACCGCCTACGGCACCGGGGAGCTGTTTTTT. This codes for CASSLRTAYGTGELFF.

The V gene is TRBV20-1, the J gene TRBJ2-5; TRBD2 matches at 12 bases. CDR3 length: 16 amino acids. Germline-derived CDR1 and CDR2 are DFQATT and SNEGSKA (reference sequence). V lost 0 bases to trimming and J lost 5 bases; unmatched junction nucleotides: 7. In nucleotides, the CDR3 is TGCAGTGCTAGAGATCAGGCTAGCGGGAGGGCGGAGACCCAGTACTTC. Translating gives CSARDQASGRAETQYF.

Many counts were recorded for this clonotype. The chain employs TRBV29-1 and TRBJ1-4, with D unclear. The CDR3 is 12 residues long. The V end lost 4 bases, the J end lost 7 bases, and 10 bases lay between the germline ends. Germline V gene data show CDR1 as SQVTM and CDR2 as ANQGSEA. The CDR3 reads CSVGGMGEKLFF. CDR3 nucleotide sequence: TGCAGCGTTGGAGGGATGGGTGAAAAACTGTTTTTT.

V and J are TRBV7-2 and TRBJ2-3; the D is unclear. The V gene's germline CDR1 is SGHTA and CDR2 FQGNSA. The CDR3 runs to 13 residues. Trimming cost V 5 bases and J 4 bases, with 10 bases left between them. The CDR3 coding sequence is TGTGCCAGCAGCCGAAATCCCGCAGATACGCAGTATTTT. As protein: CASSRNPADTQYF.

For the CDR3, the DNA is TGTGCCAGCAGCAAGTTGGGTGAGCAGTACTTC. It is translated as CASSKLGEQYF. The genes are TRBV7-9 and TRBJ2-7; D call uncertain. CDR1 is SEHNR, CDR2 FQNEAQ, per germline (reference sequence). There are 11 residues in the CDR3. Trimming removed 5 bases at V and 7 bases at J, with 9 bases between.

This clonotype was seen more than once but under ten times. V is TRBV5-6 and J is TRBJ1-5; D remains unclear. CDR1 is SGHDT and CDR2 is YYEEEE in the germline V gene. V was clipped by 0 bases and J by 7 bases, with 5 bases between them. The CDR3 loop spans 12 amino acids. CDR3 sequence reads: CASSLADQPQHF. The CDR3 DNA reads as TGTGCCAGCAGCTTGGCGGACCAGCCCCAGCATTTT.

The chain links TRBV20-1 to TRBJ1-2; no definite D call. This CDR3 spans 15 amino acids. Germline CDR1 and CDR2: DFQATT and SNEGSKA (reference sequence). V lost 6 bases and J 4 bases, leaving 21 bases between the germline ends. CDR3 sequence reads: CSAIPWTGIAYGYTF. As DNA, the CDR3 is TGCAGTGCGATACCATGGACGGGAATTGCCTATGGCTACACCTTC.

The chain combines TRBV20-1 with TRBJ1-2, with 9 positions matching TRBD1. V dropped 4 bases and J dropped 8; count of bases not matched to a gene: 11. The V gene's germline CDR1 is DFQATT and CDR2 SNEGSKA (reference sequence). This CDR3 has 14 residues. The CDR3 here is CSATLLDRGGGYTF. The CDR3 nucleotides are TGCAGTGCTACACTCCTGGACAGGGGTGGGGGCTACACCTTC.

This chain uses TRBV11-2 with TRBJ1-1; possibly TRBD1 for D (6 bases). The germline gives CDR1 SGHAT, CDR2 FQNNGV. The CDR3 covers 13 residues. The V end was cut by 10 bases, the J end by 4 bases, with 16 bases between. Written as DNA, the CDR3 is TGTGCCATTCGTGGGGGGGCGAGCACTGAAGCTTTCTTT. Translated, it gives CAIRGGASTEAFF.